The 9 T cell receptor beta chains reported below all come from one sample, sequenced in a study of response to subunit inactivated influenza vaccine. One entry per CDR3 protein, called by TCRdb with MiXCR from the RT-PCR reads. The repertoire consists of approximately 520,000 distinct CDR3 sequences, with approximately 16% occurring once and the leading ten covering 3%. Sequencing was performed on CD4+ T cells sorted from PBMCs, taken around 25 months after vaccination. All receptors derive from a man aged 50 to 69 who received an inactivated influenza vaccine.

This clonotype was seen at least ten times. This chain's CDR3 is CATSEGTAYEQYF. In DNA, the CDR3 is TGTGCCACCAGTGAAGGGACAGCCTACGAGCAGTACTTC. V gene TRBV24-1 combines with J gene TRBJ2-7, with TRBD1 identical over 7 bases. V lost 4 bases, J lost 2 bases, and 1 base stayed unmatched. CDR3 length equals 13 residues. Per the germline V gene, CDR1 is KGHDR and CDR2 is SFDVKD.

V usage is TRBV12-3 or TRBV12-4 and J usage is TRBJ2-3; 9 bases are a match to TRBD2. V was pared by 5 bases and J by 6 bases, with 18 bases of the junction left unmatched. The CDR3 contains 18 residues. The CDR3 here is CASSPLPGLAKTKDTQYF. The CDR3 coding sequence is TGTGCCAGCAGTCCCCTCCCTGGACTAGCGAAGACGAAGGATACGCAGTATTTT.

The chain couples TRBV9 to TRBJ2-7, with TRBD1 matching 7 bases. CDR1 is SGDLS, CDR2 YYNGEE, per germline. V gave up 0 bases and J gave up 2 bases; unmatched junction bases: 5. The length of the CDR3 is 15 residues. The CDR3 sequence is CASSVALGQTYEQYF. The CDR3, as DNA: TGTGCCAGCAGCGTAGCGTTGGGACAGACCTACGAGCAGTACTTC.

This clonotype showed up just a few times. The chain couples TRBV6-2 or TRBV6-3 to TRBJ1-2; no definite D call. This CDR3 has 14 residues. Germline CDR1 and CDR2: MNHEY and SVGEGT. Trimming stripped 6 bases from V and 4 bases from J, with 15 bases between. The CDR3 sequence: CASSPVVLSYGYTF. CDR3 in DNA: TGTGCCAGCAGCCCAGTGGTTCTATCCTATGGCTACACCTTC.

The chain recombines TRBV11-1 with TRBJ2-1, with 8 nucleotides matching TRBD1. Germline trimming cut 6 bases from V and 5 bases from J; bases unmatched to any gene: 12. Germline values: CDR1 SGHAT, CDR2 FQDESV (reference sequence). The CDR3 spans 16 residues. CDR3 sequence (DNA): TGTGCCAGCAGTTCCCGCAGGGGGCTAACTAACAATGAGCAGTTCTTC. Translation: CASSSRRGLTNNEQFF.

The chain carries TRBV18 and TRBJ2-1, with 9 bases matching TRBD1. The CDR3 is 15 residues long. J lost 6 bases, V lost 3 bases, and 6 bases had no gene match. CDR1 is KGHSH and CDR2 is LQKENI in the germline V gene. Written as DNA, the CDR3 is TGTGCCAGCTCACCCGGGACAGGGCTTGCCAATGAGCAGTTCTTC. Protein sequence: CASSPGTGLANEQFF.

The chain carries TRBV12-3 or TRBV12-4 and TRBJ2-7; D possibly uses TRBD1 or TRBD2 (5 bases each). V lost 6 bases, J lost 1 base, and 19 bases lay in between. This CDR3 region has 16 residues. The DNA of the CDR3 is TGTGCCAGCAGGACCCGAGGGGAGCGGCATTCCTACGAGCAGTACTTC. This sequence encodes CASRTRGERHSYEQYF.

Only a few counts were recorded for this clonotype. The V call is TRBV20-1, the J call TRBJ1-5, with no clear D. There are 14 residues in the CDR3. The V gene lost 1 base and the J gene lost 2 bases, with 9 bases spanning the gap. The germline gives CDR1 DFQATT, CDR2 SNEGSKA (reference sequence). The CDR3 is CSARVSAGNQPQHF. CDR3 in DNA: TGCAGTGCTAGAGTTTCAGCGGGCAATCAGCCCCAGCATTTT.

The gene calls are TRBV20-1 and TRBJ1-2, with 10 bases identical to TRBD1. J lost 4 bases, V lost 3 bases, and 2 bases had no gene match. The CDR3 extends over 13 amino acids. The germline gives CDR1 DFQATT, CDR2 SNEGSKA (reference sequence). The CDR3 reads CSARGQGTYGYTF. The CDR3 DNA follows: TGCAGTGCTAGGGGACAGGGGACCTATGGCTACACCTTC.